The 28 T cell receptor beta chains below were found in one sample sequenced in a study of blood T cell repertoires in COVID-19. Clones were read by immunoSEQ multiplex PCR, and TCRdb kept only the in-frame ones, dropping some. The table lists over 200,000 clones, around 86% of them singletons. Input material: peripheral blood. All receptors derive from a human donor in a cohort sampled during active COVID-19.

This rearrangement joins TRBV27 to TRBJ1-6; 9 nucleotides align to TRBD1. Germline V gives CDR1 MNHEY, CDR2 SMNVEV (reference sequence). V shed 10 bases, J shed 8 bases, and the junction held 15 bases outside the gene matches. This CDR3 spans 16 amino acids. The CDR3 nucleotides read TGTGCCACCTCCCCTATCCGGGACAGGGTGTATTCACCCCTCCACTTT. It translates to CATSPIRDRVYSPLHF.

The rearrangement joins TRBV6-5 to TRBJ2-3; 7 bases are shared with TRBD1. Trimming took 2 bases from V and 3 from J; bases not matched to a gene: 8. CDR3 size: 16 residues. Germline-derived CDR1 and CDR2 are MNHEY and SVGAGI. CDR3 amino acids: CASSYPDRVWTDTQYF. DNA for the CDR3: TGTGCCAGCAGTTACCCTGACAGGGTGTGGACAGATACGCAGTATTTT.

The table lists this clone with a count of one. CDR3 in DNA: TGCGCCAGCAGAGTCACCGGCGGGAGTTCGGGAGAGACCCAGTACTTC. Translation: CASRVTGGSSGETQYF. The J gene is TRBJ2-5, the V gene TRBV5-1, with 7 bases identical to TRBD2. The germline V gene has CDR1 SGHRS and CDR2 YFSETQ. V lost 5 bases to trimming and J lost 4 bases; unmatched junction nucleotides: 14. This CDR3 comprises 16 residues.

A note on this clone: This sample also contains other DNA sequences that code for the same CDR3. The V call is TRBV6-4, the J call TRBJ2-1; 9 bases are a match to TRBD1. With 9 bases clipped from V and 3 bases from J, the junction kept 9 bases outside the gene matches. The germline gives CDR1 MRHNA, CDR2 SNTAGT. The CDR3 is 15 residues long. DNA for the CDR3: TGTGCCAGTTCCAAAACAGGGGGCAGCTACAATGAGCAGTTCTTC. Its translation: CASSKTGGSYNEQFF.

The rearrangement joins TRBV28 to TRBJ2-7; TRBD2 aligns across 10 bases. Germline values: CDR1 MDHEN, CDR2 SYDVKM. After removal of 3 bases from V and 5 bases from J, the junction contained 7 bases not matched to a gene. There are 15 residues in the CDR3. The CDR3 sequence: CASSFPASGSHEQYF. CDR3 DNA: TGTGCCAGCAGTTTCCCCGCTAGCGGGAGCCACGAGCAGTACTTC.

V usage is TRBV19 and J usage is TRBJ2-7, with TRBD2 matching over 9 bases. After removal of 6 bases from V and 2 bases from J, the junction contained 8 bases not matched to a gene. This CDR3 region has 15 residues. Per germline, CDR1 LNHDA and CDR2 SQIVND (reference sequence). The DNA of the CDR3 is TGTGCCAGTAGACAACTAGCGGGCGAAGCCTACGAGCAGTACTTC. Translation gives CASRQLAGEAYEQYF.

This clone was detected a few times. This rearrangement joins TRBV19 to TRBJ1-1, with 8 bases identical to TRBD1. The junction had 5 bases not matched to a gene; V was cut back by 7 bases and J by 4 bases. The CDR3 is 13 residues long. The germline V gene encodes CDR1 LNHDA and CDR2 SQIVND (reference sequence). The CDR3 DNA follows: TGTGCCAGTACCAGGGGGCGTAGCACTGAAGCTTTCTTT. It codes for CASTRGRSTEAFF.

This chain connects TRBV7-9 to TRBJ1-6, with TRBD1 identical over 9 bases. The CDR3 runs to 14 residues. J was trimmed by 10 bases and V by 5 bases; bases with no gene match: 6. Germline lookup yields CDR1 SEHNR and CDR2 FQNEAQ (reference sequence). CDR3 nucleotide sequence: TGTGCCAGCAGCCCGGGACAGGGTGGCTCACCCCTCCACTTT. Translating it yields CASSPGQGGSPLHF.

This clone was seen once. The chain is built from TRBV5-1 and TRBJ2-7, with a tentative D call TRBD2 (7 bases). CDR1 SGHRS and CDR2 YFSETQ come from the germline V gene. The CDR3 totals 13 residues. V was shortened by 0 bases and J by 6 bases, with 10 bases between the two germline ends. This chain's CDR3 is CASSLDGGREQYF. In DNA, the CDR3 is TGCGCCAGCAGCTTGGACGGGGGGCGCGAGCAGTACTTC.

About this clone itself: Other DNA sequences from this sample encode an identical CDR3 as well. The gene calls are TRBV5-1 and TRBJ2-7, with 11 bases identical to TRBD2. The ends lost 0 bases at V and 3 bases at J; junction bases unmatched: 2. CDR1 is SGHRS, CDR2 YFSETQ, per germline. The CDR3 runs to 15 residues. CDR3 coding DNA: TGCGCCAGCAGCTTGGGTACTAGCGGGAGCTACGAGCAGTACTTC. This encodes CASSLGTSGSYEQYF.

The chain links TRBV9 to TRBJ2-1, with unresolved D. This CDR3 region has 13 residues. V lost 0 bases and J 4 bases, leaving 5 bases between the germline ends. Germline CDR1 reads SGDLS; CDR2 reads YYNGEE. The CDR3 protein is CASSVVGYNEQFF. The CDR3, as DNA: TGTGCCAGCAGCGTAGTCGGGTACAATGAGCAGTTCTTC.

The rearrangement links TRBV30 to TRBJ2-7; TRBD2 matches 9 bases. CDR1 GTSNPN and CDR2 SVGIG come from the germline V gene (reference sequence). The V segment lost 2 bases and the J segment 4 bases; nucleotides outside the gene matches: 6. This CDR3 region has 14 residues. CDR3: CAWSSGTSLYEQYF. The CDR3 DNA follows: TGTGCCTGGAGTTCCGGGACTAGCTTATACGAGCAGTACTTC.

The table lists this clone with many counts. The chain combines TRBV27 with TRBJ2-7; 9 bases fit TRBD2. The germline CDR1 and CDR2 sequences are MNHEY and SMNVEV (reference sequence). Trimming removed 1 base from V and 3 bases from J; junction bases left unmatched: 10. This CDR3 is 17 amino acids long. Here the CDR3 reads CASSLYFEREDGYEQYF. The CDR3 region has the DNA TGTGCCAGCAGTTTATATTTCGAGCGGGAGGACGGCTACGAGCAGTACTTC.

This rearrangement joins TRBV21-1 to TRBJ2-7; the table names TRBD1, a call not compared with the DNA. TRBV21-1 is annotated as a pseudogene. The CDR3 totals 15 residues. The CDR3 spells CASSPRQGIPYEQYF. The CDR3 region has the DNA TGTGCCAGCAGCCCCCGACAGGGAATCCCCTACGAGCAGTACTTC.

The chain links TRBV4-1 to TRBJ1-4; D ambiguous. The CDR3 runs to 13 residues. Trimming removed 4 bases from V and 8 bases from J, with 11 bases in between. The germline V gene has CDR1 MGHRA and CDR2 YSYEKL. The CDR3 DNA is TGCGCCAGCAGCCTTCGGAGAGGCGAAAAACTGTTTTTT. This translates into CASSLRRGEKLFF.

This chain connects TRBV5-4 to TRBJ1-1; D is uncertain. Per the germline V gene, CDR1 is SGHNT and CDR2 is YYREEE (reference sequence). The CDR3 is made up of 16 amino acids. V was shortened by 3 bases and J by 3 bases, with 18 bases between the two germline ends. CDR3 sequence (DNA): TGTGCCAGCAGCTCACGAACTAAAAACGCGGACACTGAAGCTTTCTTT. Translated: CASSSRTKNADTEAFF.

In this sample, this clone turned up a few times. The V gene is TRBV7-9, the J gene TRBJ2-1; D is undetermined. Trimming pared 1 base from V and 0 bases from J, leaving 7 bases between. The CDR3 totals 15 residues. Looked up from germline, CDR1 is SEHNR and CDR2 is FQNEAQ (reference sequence). This chain's CDR3 is CASSLDEVSYNEQFF. DNA for the CDR3: TGTGCCAGCAGCTTAGACGAGGTCTCCTACAATGAGCAGTTCTTC.

The V gene is TRBV5-4, the J gene TRBJ1-4, with 8 bases that match TRBD1. CDR1 SGHNT and CDR2 YYREEE come from the germline V gene (reference sequence). The junction had 1 base not matched to a gene; V was cut back by 3 bases and J by 12 bases. CDR3 size: 11 residues. The CDR3 DNA is TGTGCCAGCAGCTCGGACAGGGAACTGTTTTTT. Translation gives CASSSDRELFF.

This chain joins TRBV7-3 and TRBJ2-4; D call uncertain. The V gene lost 0 bases and the J gene lost 5 bases, with 5 bases spanning the gap. Germline V lookup: CDR1 SGHTA, CDR2 FQGTGA. The length of the CDR3 is 13 residues. The CDR3 DNA reads as TGTGCCAGCAGCTTAACGGCCCAAAACATTCAGTACTTC. Amino acids: CASSLTAQNIQYF. Full variable domain (missing parts from reference TRBV7-3 and TRBJ2-4): GAGVSQTPSNKVTEKGKYVELRCDPISGHTALYWYRQSLGQGPEFLIYFQGTGAADDSGLPNDRFFAVRPEGSVSTLKIQRTERGDSAVYLCASSLTAQNIQYFGAGTRLSVL.

The V call is TRBV7-9, the J call TRBJ1-6; possibly TRBD1 for D (5 bases). V lost 2 bases and J 9 bases, leaving 14 bases between the germline ends. This CDR3 is 15 amino acids long. Germline CDR1 is SEHNR and CDR2 is FQNEAQ (reference sequence). The CDR3, as DNA: TGTGCCAGCAGCTTAATTGCAGGGCCTCTTTCACCCCTCCACTTT. Translation gives CASSLIAGPLSPLHF.

The chain couples TRBV29-1 to TRBJ2-4; 9 positions match TRBD1. From germline, CDR1 is SQVTM and CDR2 ANQGSEA. V was pared by 6 bases and J by 6 bases, with 12 bases of the junction left unmatched. The CDR3 extends over 15 amino acids. Here the CDR3 DNA reads TGCAGCGTGGCCTTCGGACAGGGGCTAATAAACATTCAGTACTTC. Protein sequence: CSVAFGQGLINIQYF.

The rearrangement links TRBV29-1 to TRBJ1-3; D is ambiguous. Deletions cut 4 bases from V and 0 bases from J, with 16 bases between. The germline V gene has CDR1 SQVTM and CDR2 ANQGSEA. This CDR3 comprises 16 residues. The CDR3 spells CSVGVSGPNSGNTIYF. In DNA, the CDR3 is TGCAGCGTTGGAGTTTCAGGTCCAAACTCTGGAAACACCATATATTTT.

The chain is built from TRBV5-8 and TRBJ2-7; maybe TRBD1 (5 bases). Trimming took 3 bases from V and 3 from J, leaving 10 bases between them. The germline gives CDR1 SGHTS, CDR2 YDEGEE. The CDR3 consists of 13 residues. CDR3 nucleotides: TGTGCCAGCAGCTCCGACAGACACTACGAGCAGTACTTC. This codes for CASSSDRHYEQYF.

V is TRBV7-2 and J is TRBJ2-5; no clear D gene. CDR3 length: 14 residues. Germline-derived CDR1 and CDR2 are SGHTA and FQGNSA. Trimming left V 3 bases short and J 3 bases short, with 11 bases between. The CDR3 here is CASSFTPDKETQYF. The CDR3 DNA sequence: TGTGCCAGCAGCTTCACTCCCGATAAAGAGACCCAGTACTTC.

Remarks on this clone: At the DNA level, this CDR3 is encoded by other sequences in the same sample as well. V usage is TRBV28 and J usage is TRBJ1-4, with D perhaps TRBD1 (6 bases). The CDR3 covers 13 residues. V shed 5 bases and J shed 8 bases, with 12 bases lying between them. Germline V CDR1 and CDR2: MDHEN, SYDVKM. This CDR3 reads CASSQGTNEKLFF. The CDR3 DNA reads TGTGCCAGCAGTCAGGGGACAAACGAAAAACTGTTTTTT.

This clone was seen only once. This chain links TRBV5-4 with TRBJ2-1, with D possibly matching TRBD2 (6 bases). The germline gives CDR1 SGHNT, CDR2 YYREEE (reference sequence). Trimming removed 6 bases from V and 0 bases from J, with 19 bases in between. CDR3 length equals 17 residues. This CDR3 is CASNPPPGVSSYNEQFF. CDR3 in DNA: TGTGCCAGCAACCCTCCGCCGGGAGTAAGCTCCTACAATGAGCAGTTCTTC.

This chain joins TRBV5-4 and TRBJ2-7, with TRBD2 matching 7 bases. The V and J ends lost 0 bases and 7 bases, in that order; junction bases with no gene match: 7. The CDR3 is made up of 14 amino acids. The germline gives CDR1 SGHNT, CDR2 YYREEE (reference sequence). In nucleotides, the CDR3 is TGTGCCAGCAGCTTGGGCGGGAGTTCGGGTGAGCAGTACTTC. This sequence encodes CASSLGGSSGEQYF.

The V call is TRBV27, the J call TRBJ2-7, with TRBD1 as a possible D gene (6 bases). With 5 bases removed from V and 5 bases from J, the gap between germline ends came to 22 bases. There are 16 residues in the CDR3. Germline V lookup: CDR1 MNHEY, CDR2 SMNVEV (reference sequence). Here the CDR3 DNA reads TGTGCCAGCAGTCCACTCTTTATTCCAGGGGATCACGAGCAGTACTTC. This codes for CASSPLFIPGDHEQYF.